These 30 T cell receptor beta chains share one sample of origin, sequenced in a study of regulatory T cells in long-lasting Graves disease. Construction of the TCR beta libraries employed iRepertoire HTBI primers in conjunction with Arm-PCR of CDR3 regions. TCRdb reanalysed the multiplex PCR reads using MiXCR and keeps one entry per CDR3 protein. The sample includes 350,000 to 550,000 distinct CDR3 sequences, roughly 15% of them seen just once. Documented time point: newly diagnosed GD, antithyroid drugs for less than 3 months. Preparation of the TCR library used RNA extracted from PBMCs. These data are also associated with another study on T cells in Graves' hyperthyroidism and ophthalmopathy.

The sample in question was peripheral blood mononuclear cells (PBMCs), obtained at new diagnosis, from a patient treated with antithyroid drugs. Receptors were obtained from a woman aged 50 to 60 with Graves disease.

Regarding this clonotype: A much larger clone differs by one base, so this may be a read error. This CDR3 is missing its conserved last phenylalanine or tryptophan, likely due to a read error. V is TRBV27 and J is TRBJ1-2, with D perhaps TRBD1 (5 bases). The germline V gene has CDR1 MNHEY and CDR2 SMNVEV (reference sequence). CDR3 length: 14 residues. Trimming removed 2 bases from V and 6 bases from J, with 13 bases in between. CDR3 protein: CASSLQGNEDGYTS. Written as DNA, the CDR3 is TGTGCCAGCAGTTTACAGGGCAATGAGGATGGCTACACCTCC.

This clonotype has a handful of counts. This CDR3 fails to terminate in the conserved phenylalanine or tryptophan, so it likely reflects a read error. Because the CDR3's place on the DNA is in doubt, the DNA is left out and the CDR3 is given as listed by TCRdb. The gene calls are TRBV6-2 or TRBV6-3 and TRBJ2-3; the table's D call, TRBD2, was not checked against the DNA. 13 amino acids form the CDR3, both terminal residues included. CDR1 and CDR2 (germline): MNHEY, SVGEGT. CDR3 sequence: CASSPRLAGAAIY.

Many counts were recorded for this clonotype. The CDR3 coding sequence is TGTGCCAGCAGTCTCGGACTAGCGGGAGGCGTAACCTACAATGAGCAGTTCTTC. Residues: CASSLGLAGGVTYNEQFF. This rearrangement joins TRBV28 to TRBJ2-1; 14 bases map to TRBD2. Germline V gene sequence: CDR1 MDHEN, CDR2 SYDVKM. This CDR3 comprises 18 residues. The V segment lost 5 bases and the J segment 2 bases; nucleotides outside the gene matches: 8.

This clonotype has a count of ten or more. CDR3 bases: TGCAGTAACAAATCCCAGGGGGCCTACGAGCAGTACTTC. The encoded protein is CSNKSQGAYEQYF. The chain joins TRBV20-1 to TRBJ2-7; 7 bases match TRBD1. Unmatched junction bases numbered 9, after V lost 8 bases and J lost 2 bases. The germline CDR1 and CDR2 sequences are DFQATT and SNEGSKA (reference sequence). This CDR3 has 13 residues.

This clonotype was seen more than once but under ten times. The J gene is TRBJ2-3, the V gene TRBV10-1, with a possible D match to TRBD2 (5 bases). The germline V and J ends were trimmed by 2 bases and 0 bases, with 9 bases remaining between them. Per the germline V gene, CDR1 is WNHNN and CDR2 is SYGVQD (reference sequence). The CDR3 has 15 residues. CDR3 residues: CASSEIGVSTDTQYF. CDR3 DNA: TGCGCCAGCAGTGAGATCGGGGTTAGCACAGATACGCAGTATTTT.

This clonotype was picked up a small number of times. The chain has TRBV19 and TRBJ2-1; the D gene is possibly TRBD1 (5 bases). Between the trimmed V and J ends, which lost 4 bases and 8 bases, there was a span of 9 bases. The CDR3 totals 12 residues. Germline V gene lookup returns CDR1 LNHDA and CDR2 SQIVND (reference sequence). The CDR3 is CASSRTYDEQFF. The CDR3 nucleotides are TGTGCCAGTAGTAGGACATACGATGAGCAGTTCTTC.

There are many counts of this clonotype. The chain recombines TRBV5-1 with TRBJ2-5, with TRBD2 identical over 9 bases. Germline assignment: CDR1 SGHRS and CDR2 YFSETQ. This CDR3 comprises 15 residues. V shed 4 bases and J 6 bases; nucleotides not matched to a gene: 10. CDR3 region: CASSDPAGGRKTQYF. The CDR3 DNA sequence: TGCGCCAGCAGCGACCCAGCGGGAGGAAGAAAGACCCAGTACTTC.

This clonotype was seen at least ten times. The CDR3 region has the DNA TGCAGTGCTAGACAAGGGACAGGGGGCTGGCGGGAGAGAGTAGGATCCTACGAGCAGTACTTC. Residues: CSARQGTGGWRERVGSYEQYF. The chain uses TRBV20-1 and TRBJ2-7, with 12 positions matching TRBD1. There are 21 residues in the CDR3. V was clipped by 2 bases and J by 1 base; unmatched bases: 21. Germline V gene data show CDR1 as DFQATT and CDR2 as SNEGSKA (reference sequence).

This clonotype was observed at least ten times. J is TRBJ1-5 and V is TRBV2; possibly TRBD1 for D (6 bases). V lost 6 bases to trimming and J lost 3 bases, with 9 bases between them. This CDR3 region has 13 residues. The germline gives CDR1 SNHLY, CDR2 FYNNEI. Here the CDR3 reads CASSGQYNQPQHF. In DNA form, the CDR3 reads TGTGCCAGCAGCGGACAGTACAATCAGCCCCAGCATTTT.

This clonotype has more than one count but fewer than ten. The rearrangement joins TRBV20-1 to TRBJ1-1; D is unresolved. V lost 1 base and J 5 bases, leaving 8 bases between the germline ends. Germline V gene data show CDR1 as DFQATT and CDR2 as SNEGSKA (reference sequence). This CDR3 is built from 12 residues. DNA for the CDR3: TGCAGTGCTAGAGGGACTCTTACTGAAGCTTTCTTT. This sequence encodes CSARGTLTEAFF.

This clonotype was detected many times. V gene TRBV7-2 combines with J gene TRBJ1-6, with D possibly matching TRBD1 (5 bases). Trimming removed 5 bases at V and 10 bases at J, with 15 bases between. The CDR3 contains 14 residues. Germline values: CDR1 SGHTA, CDR2 FQGNSA. CDR3 amino acids: CASSPRVGESPLHF. The CDR3 coding sequence is TGTGCCAGCAGCCCCAGGGTTGGGGAATCACCCCTCCACTTT.

This clonotype has a handful of counts. The V and J genes are TRBV6-1 and TRBJ2-7; 11 nucleotides line up with TRBD2. This CDR3 spans 19 amino acids. Unmatched junction bases numbered 14, after V lost 1 base and J lost 3 bases. Germline loops: CDR1 MNHNS, CDR2 SASEGT. The CDR3 nucleotides read TGTGCCAGCAGTGAAGAGGGGGTAGCGGGAGGGGAAGAGGACTACGAGCAGTACTTC. It is translated as CASSEEGVAGGEEDYEQYF.

There are many counts of this clonotype. V usage is TRBV12-3 or TRBV12-4 and J usage is TRBJ2-7; 11 bases map to TRBD2. This CDR3 is 18 amino acids long. The V segment lost 2 bases and the J segment 2 bases; nucleotides outside the gene matches: 11. DNA of the CDR3: TGTGCCAGCAGTTTAAGGACCCGACTAGCGGGACCCACCTACGAGCAGTACTTC. Translating gives CASSLRTRLAGPTYEQYF.

This clonotype was observed a handful of times. The chain carries TRBV9 and TRBJ1-1, with D unresolved. V was cut by 4 bases and J by 5 bases, with 18 bases left in between. This CDR3 spans 15 amino acids. Germline lookup yields CDR1 SGDLS and CDR2 YYNGEE. CDR3 loop: CASSKDPTLWTEAFF. Written as DNA, the CDR3 is TGTGCCAGCAGCAAGGACCCAACCCTTTGGACTGAAGCTTTCTTT.

This clonotype has only a few counts. J is TRBJ2-3 and V is TRBV7-9; the match to TRBD2 covers 12 bases. This CDR3 contains 18 residues. Looked up from germline, CDR1 is SEHNR and CDR2 is FQNEAQ (reference sequence). V was pared by 4 bases and J by 1 base, with 9 bases of the junction left unmatched. CDR3: CASSSRTSGTPRTDTQYF. The CDR3 DNA is TGTGCCAGCAGCTCCCGGACTAGCGGGACGCCCCGCACAGATACGCAGTATTTT.

The V and J genes are TRBV28 and TRBJ2-3; 8 bases are shared with TRBD2. The CDR3 totals 14 residues. Per germline, CDR1 MDHEN and CDR2 SYDVKM. Losses at the gene ends were 10 bases for V and 11 bases for J; bases not matched to a gene: 17. The CDR3 nucleotides are TGTGCCACCGAGGGGGGGGGGCACCGGGGGGGGCAGTATTTT. Translating it yields CATEGGGHRGGQYF.

The CDR3 nucleotides read TGTGCCAGCAGCCAAGATCCGGGGACAGGGCATTCACCGTTCCACTTT. Its translation: CASSQDPGTGHSPFHF. The V gene is TRBV3-1, the J gene TRBJ1-6; 9 nucleotides align to TRBD1. Germline V gene sequence: CDR1 LGHDT, CDR2 YNNKEL (reference sequence). The V and J ends lost 0 bases and 17 bases, in that order; junction bases with no gene match: 14. The CDR3 covers 16 residues.

This clonotype appeared many times. This chain links TRBV24-1 with TRBJ1-2; no clear D. The CDR3 totals 11 residues. The germline CDR1 and CDR2 sequences are KGHDR and SFDVKD. Between the trimmed V and J ends, which lost 3 bases and 8 bases, there was a span of 6 bases. The CDR3 region is CATSDHRGYTF. DNA of the CDR3: TGTGCCACCAGTGATCATAGGGGCTACACCTTC.

The chain recombines TRBV6-1 with TRBJ1-4, with 7 nucleotides matching TRBD1. CDR1 is MNHNS and CDR2 is SASEGT in the germline V gene. This CDR3 has 17 residues. V dropped 5 bases and J dropped 7; count of bases not matched to a gene: 16. The CDR3 nucleotides are TGTGCCAGCAGTACCCTATCGAGGACAGGAGAAAGTGAAAAACTGTTTTTT. It yields the protein CASSTLSRTGESEKLFF.

This clonotype has a count of ten or more. This chain uses TRBV12-3 or TRBV12-4 with TRBJ1-4; D may be TRBD1 (5 bases). Trimming took 5 bases from V and 8 from J, leaving 15 bases between them. This CDR3 has 14 amino acids. Here the CDR3 DNA reads TGTGCCAGCAGTCCGTGGGGGATTGGGGAAAAACTGTTTTTT. This gives the protein CASSPWGIGEKLFF.

The V and J genes are TRBV18 and TRBJ2-7, with 10 bases matching TRBD1. The CDR3 extends over 13 amino acids. After removal of 6 bases from V and 5 bases from J, the junction contained 4 bases not matched to a gene. CDR1 is KGHSH and CDR2 is LQKENI in the germline V gene. The DNA of the CDR3 is TGTGCCAGCTCGGGACAGGGGAGGGACGAGCAGTACTTC. Translated, it gives CASSGQGRDEQYF. Based on the CDR3 plus reference TRBV18 and TRBJ2-7, the full variable domain is NAGVMQNPRHLVRRRGQEARLRCSPMKGHSHVYWYRQLPEEGLKFMVYLQKENIIDESGMPKERFSAEFPKEGPSILRIQQVVRGDSAAYFCASSGQGRDEQYFGPGTRLTVT.

V and J are TRBV20-1 and TRBJ1-2; weak D call: TRBD1 (6 bases). V lost 0 bases to trimming and J lost 1 base, with 18 bases between them. This CDR3 has 17 residues. Germline CDR1 reads DFQATT; CDR2 reads SNEGSKA (reference sequence). The CDR3 DNA follows: TGCAGTGCTAGAGATTTGGTGAGGGACAAACGTAACTATGGCTACACCTTC. Amino acids: CSARDLVRDKRNYGYTF.

Comment on this clonotype: One end of the junction fails to match germline, which may point to a read error. The chain is built from TRBV12-3 or TRBV12-4 and TRBJ2-1; a weak D match, TRBD2 (5 bases). The CDR3 is made up of 15 amino acids. This chain's CDR3 is CASSFGGSSYNEQLF. The CDR3 region has the DNA TGTGCCAGCAGTTTTGGTGGGAGCTCCTACAATGAGCAGCTCTTC.

This clonotype appeared many times. The chain uses TRBV12-3 or TRBV12-4 and TRBJ2-7; a weak D match, TRBD1 (5 bases). The V gene lost 6 bases and the J gene lost 0 bases, with 18 bases spanning the gap. The CDR3 sequence is 16 residues long. Written as DNA, the CDR3 is TGTGCCAGCAGCCCCCAATTCCGACAGAGCTCCTACGAGCAGTACTTC. This gives the protein CASSPQFRQSSYEQYF.

This clonotype was found many times. The chain links TRBV12-3 or TRBV12-4 to TRBJ2-7; D call uncertain. CDR3 length equals 14 residues. V was cut by 5 bases and J by 4 bases, with 15 bases left in between. The CDR3 reads CASSNNPEEYEQYF. Here the CDR3 DNA reads TGTGCCAGCAGTAACAATCCCGAGGAGTACGAGCAGTACTTC.

This clonotype was recorded at least ten times. This chain joins TRBV5-5 and TRBJ2-7; TRBD1 aligns across 7 bases. CDR1 is SGHKS, CDR2 YYEKEE, per germline (reference sequence). With 4 bases clipped from V and 4 bases from J, the junction kept 8 bases outside the gene matches. CDR3 size: 14 residues. Here the CDR3 reads CASSHRDRVYEQYF. DNA of the CDR3: TGTGCCAGCAGCCACCGGGACAGAGTATACGAGCAGTACTTC. Looking up the rest from reference TRBV5-5 and TRBJ2-7 gives the full variable domain: DAGVTQSPTHLIKTRGQQVTLRCSPISGHKSVSWYQQVLGQGPQFIFQYYEKEERGRGNFPDRFSARQFPNYSSELNVNALLLGDSALYLCASSHRDRVYEQYFGPGTRLTVT.

In its sample, this clonotype was seen many times. The gene calls are TRBV7-8 and TRBJ2-1; D is ambiguous. The CDR3 loop spans 16 amino acids. The germline V gene encodes CDR1 SGHVS and CDR2 FQNEAQ. V was pared by 5 bases and J by 0 bases, with 14 bases between. The CDR3 reads CASSMERTVSYNEQFF. The CDR3 DNA sequence: TGTGCCAGCAGCATGGAGCGTACGGTCTCCTACAATGAGCAGTTCTTC.

In this sample, this clonotype turned up many times. This chain uses TRBV12-3 or TRBV12-4 with TRBJ1-1; D gene unclear. The CDR3 is 14 residues long. The V end was cut by 3 bases, the J end by 4 bases, with 12 bases between. For the CDR3, the DNA is TGTGCCAGCAGTTTGGCGGAAGTGGGCACTGAAGCTTTCTTT. It translates to CASSLAEVGTEAFF.

This chain joins TRBV24-1 and TRBJ2-3; 14 nucleotides match TRBD2. The CDR3 has 17 amino acids. After removal of 3 bases from V and 5 bases from J, the junction contained 6 bases not matched to a gene. Germline V gene data show CDR1 as KGHDR and CDR2 as SFDVKD. The DNA for the CDR3 is TGTGCCACCAGTGATCCGGGACTAGCGGGAGCGGGAGATACGCAGTATTTT. Residues: CATSDPGLAGAGDTQYF.

V is TRBV10-3 and J is TRBJ2-1; D remains ambiguous. Germline CDR1 ENHRY, CDR2 SYGVKD. The CDR3 extends over 16 amino acids. The V end lost 0 bases, the J end lost 3 bases, and 12 bases lay between the germline ends. CDR3 DNA: TGTGCCATCAGTGAGTCGACTCGCGAAAACTACAATGAGCAGTTCTTC. Residues: CAISESTRENYNEQFF.